This TCR beta chain stems from a study of blood T cell repertoires in COVID-19. Whole-study context: T cells, B-cell-depleted T cells, or PBMCs provided the cDNA or gDNA that served as material.

This study enrolled people aged 18 to 89 from 24 US geographic areas. This CDR3 region has 17 residues. The germline V and J ends were trimmed by 0 bases and 0 bases, with 12 bases remaining between them. CDR1 and CDR2 from the germline V gene are KGHSY and FQNENV. In the study's own analysis: Reference gene primers were amplified, and this amplification served to estimate nucleated cell counts. Some clones are missing from TCRdb's copy, which holds only in-frame ones; the method was immunoSEQ multiplex PCR. The V and J calls and clone size come from that table; D and trimming were worked out from the DNA. The sample contains hundreds of thousands of clones, roughly 91% of which appear only once.

The V and J genes are TRBV16 and TRBJ2-4; D is undetermined. The sample consisted of PBMCs or T cells enriched from blood (not recorded which). This clonotype originated in a middle-aged man who had recovered from COVID-19. CDR3 coding DNA: TGTGCCAGCAGCCAATCGGTCACAGACCCAGCCAAAAACATTCAGTACTTC. This encodes CASSQSVTDPAKNIQYF.